These 20 T cell receptor beta chains were all obtained from the same sample, sequenced in a study of blood T cell dynamics during melanoma immunotherapy. Time point here: week 3, after first cycle of checkpoint inhibitor. The protocol was immunoSEQ multiplex PCR, while the TCRdb copy is restricted to in-frame clones and leaves out a portion. The sample carries about 7,600 clones, about 85% recorded once. Sequenced material: blood, taken from a patient treated with checkpoint blockade. All receptors come from a human donor with melanoma.

The chain carries TRBV6-6 and TRBJ2-7, with D hard to call. The germline gives CDR1 MNHNY, CDR2 SVGAGI (reference sequence). V was pared by 1 base and J by 2 bases, with 12 bases between. The length of the CDR3 is 15 residues. The CDR3 reads CASSYYGPAAYEQYF. CDR3 coding DNA: TGTGCCAGCAGTTACTACGGACCGGCGGCCTACGAGCAGTACTTC.

The chain couples TRBV10-2 to TRBJ2-7, with TRBD1 matching over 7 bases. V shed 8 bases, J shed 0 bases, and the junction held 7 bases outside the gene matches. CDR3 length: 14 residues. Germline V gene lookup returns CDR1 WSHSY and CDR2 SAAADI. The CDR3 here is CASRPGTDSYEQYF. CDR3 nucleotides: TGCGCCAGCCGTCCCGGGACAGACTCCTACGAGCAGTACTTC.

The chain recombines TRBV30 with TRBJ1-3; no firm D call. This CDR3 is built from 13 residues. V lost 2 bases and J 4 bases, leaving 9 bases between the germline ends. Germline V lookup: CDR1 GTSNPN, CDR2 SVGIG (reference sequence). As DNA, the CDR3 is TGTGCCTGGAGTACGACGGTAGGAAACACCATATATTTT. Translated: CAWSTTVGNTIYF.

V and J are TRBV27 and TRBJ2-6, with a weak D call TRBD1 (5 bases). Trimming stripped 4 bases from V and 1 base from J, with 11 bases between. This CDR3 spans 16 amino acids. Germline assignment: CDR1 MNHEY and CDR2 SMNVEV (reference sequence). For the CDR3, the DNA is TGTGCCAGCAGTTGGACAAGGAAATCTGGGGCCAACGTCCTGACTTTC. Its protein is CASSWTRKSGANVLTF.

V gene TRBV19 combines with J gene TRBJ1-1; 10 bases are shared with TRBD1. Trimming cost V 5 bases and J 4 bases; bases outside gene matches: 10. Germline CDR1 reads LNHDA; CDR2 reads SQIVND (reference sequence). The CDR3 consists of 16 residues. CDR3 sequence (DNA): TGTGCCAGTAGTCCGACAGGGGGCGGTGGGGTCACTGAAGCTTTCTTT. Amino acids: CASSPTGGGGVTEAFF.

This chain links TRBV5-1 with TRBJ2-2; TRBD1 is a possible D gene (6 bases). The germline V gene has CDR1 SGHRS and CDR2 YFSETQ. Trimming took 0 bases from V and 2 from J, leaving 14 bases between them. The CDR3 loop spans 17 amino acids. CDR3 bases: TGCGCCAGCAGCTTGGGGCACAGGGACCTAAACACCGGGGAGCTGTTTTTT. As protein: CASSLGHRDLNTGELFF.

V gene TRBV15 combines with J gene TRBJ2-7; D is possibly TRBD2 (6 bases). Trimming took 0 bases from V and 3 from J, leaving 15 bases between them. This CDR3 has 16 residues. CDR1 and CDR2 from the germline V gene are LNHNV and YYDKDF (reference sequence). The CDR3 DNA reads TGTGCCACCAGCAGAGATCTTGGAGCGGGCCGCTACGAGCAGTACTTC. Its translation: CATSRDLGAGRYEQYF.

The rearrangement uses TRBV6-5 and TRBJ1-2, with TRBD1 matching over 8 bases. CDR1 is MNHEY, CDR2 SVGAGI, per germline. V lost 6 bases, J lost 5 bases, and 5 bases stayed unmatched. The CDR3 consists of 13 residues. CDR3 sequence (DNA): TGTGCCAGCAGGCCAGGGGGCGGGTATGGCTACACCTTC. Its translation is CASRPGGGYGYTF.

The DNA for the CDR3 is TGTGCCAGCTCACCACCGAACAGCAGGAACACTGAAGCTTTCTTT. Amino acid sequence: CASSPPNSRNTEAFF. The chain employs TRBV18 and TRBJ1-1; no firm D call. CDR1 and CDR2 from the germline V gene are KGHSH and LQKENI. The CDR3 covers 15 residues. Trimming stripped 0 bases from V and 1 base from J, with 9 bases between. Using reference TRBV18 and TRBJ1-1 for the parts outside the CDR3, the full variable domain is NAGVMQNPRHLVRRRGQEARLRCSPMKGHSHVYWYRQLPEEGLKFMVYLQKENIIDESGMPKERFSAEFPKEGPSILRIQQVVRGDSAAYFCASSPPNSRNTEAFFGQGTRLTVV.

J is TRBJ1-5 and V is TRBV28; no clear D gene. The CDR3 contains 13 residues. Germline CDR1 is MDHEN and CDR2 is SYDVKM. V lost 7 bases, J lost 2 bases, and 9 bases lay in between. The CDR3 nucleotides read TGTGCCAGCATCTCTCAAGGCAATCAGCCCCAGCATTTT. Translation gives CASISQGNQPQHF.

This chain uses TRBV5-1 with TRBJ2-5; 8 bases are a match to TRBD1. The closer fit of TRBJ2-7 to the DNA end suggests the J call may be wrong. The CDR3 covers 16 residues. The germline gives CDR1 SGHRS, CDR2 YFSETQ. The CDR3, as DNA: TGCGCCAGCAGCTTGACCCGGACAGGGATTGTCTACGAGCAGTACTTC. Encoded protein: CASSLTRTGIVYEQYF.

For the CDR3, the DNA is TGTGCCAGCACCCACAGAACCCCGTATAGTGAAAAACTGTTTTTT. Its translation is CASTHRTPYSEKLFF. This sequence joins TRBV6-7 and TRBJ1-4; unclear D gene. TRBV6-7 is an open reading frame whose function is uncertain. The CDR3 sequence is 15 residues long. V was clipped by 7 bases and J by 7 bases, with 19 bases between them.

This chain links TRBV10-2 with TRBJ2-7; D is uncertain. Germline V gene data show CDR1 as WSHSY and CDR2 as SAAADI. Trimming stripped 0 bases from V and 5 bases from J, with 11 bases between. The CDR3 covers 14 residues. CDR3 sequence reads: CASSESGPPDEQYF. CDR3 DNA sequence: TGCGCCAGCAGTGAGTCAGGGCCCCCCGACGAGCAGTACTTC.

The chain links TRBV27 to TRBJ1-4, with 7 nucleotides matching TRBD1. The CDR3 length is 19 residues. V was pared by 2 bases and J by 4 bases, with 16 bases of the junction left unmatched. Germline V lookup: CDR1 MNHEY, CDR2 SMNVEV (reference sequence). CDR3 in amino acids: CASSLKGQPTTRGNEKLFF. The CDR3 nucleotides are TGTGCCAGCAGTTTAAAGGGACAGCCAACTACCAGGGGTAATGAAAAACTGTTTTTT. The whole variable domain, filled in from reference TRBV27 and TRBJ1-4, reads EAQVTQNPRYLITVTGKKLTVTCSQNMNHEYMSWYRQDPGLGLRQIYYSMNVEVTDKGDVPEGYKVSRKEKRNFPLILESPSPNQTSLYFCASSLKGQPTTRGNEKLFFGSGTQLSVL.

This clone was seen more than once but under ten times. V usage is TRBV7-9 and J usage is TRBJ1-2; the D gene is possibly TRBD1 (5 bases). Germline-derived CDR1 and CDR2 are SEHNR and FQNEAQ (reference sequence). V was trimmed by 6 bases and J by 9 bases, leaving 14 bases between them. The CDR3 consists of 12 residues. The CDR3, as DNA: TGTGCCAGCAGGGAGGGAGGGACTAGCTACACCTTC. Protein product: CASREGGTSYTF.

V usage is TRBV6-1 and J usage is TRBJ2-5; 7 positions agree with TRBD2. The CDR3 covers 15 residues. Germline V lookup: CDR1 MNHNS, CDR2 SASEGT. The V segment lost 2 bases and the J segment 4 bases; nucleotides outside the gene matches: 7. DNA of the CDR3: TGTGCCAGCAGTGAAACCCCCGGGGGGTCAGAGACCCAGTACTTC. The encoded protein is CASSETPGGSETQYF.

This rearrangement joins TRBV5-5 to TRBJ1-1; D call uncertain. The CDR3 loop spans 13 amino acids. Germline V CDR1 and CDR2: SGHKS, YYEKEE (reference sequence). Trimming left V 0 bases short and J 1 base short, with 4 bases between. The CDR3 nucleotides read TGTGCCAGCAGCTTGGGGGGGAACACTGAAGCTTTCTTT. This sequence encodes CASSLGGNTEAFF.

This chain links TRBV18 with TRBJ1-1, with D hard to call. Germline V gene data show CDR1 as KGHSH and CDR2 as LQKENI. Trimming removed 8 bases from V and 1 base from J, with 14 bases in between. CDR3 size: 14 residues. Written as DNA, the CDR3 is TGTGCCAGCGCAGGCCCGAAGCCGAACACTGAAGCTTTCTTT. Its protein product is CASAGPKPNTEAFF.

The rearrangement uses TRBV5-1 and TRBJ2-7; D uncertain. The CDR3 runs to 13 residues. CDR1 is SGHRS and CDR2 is YFSETQ in the germline V gene. V gave up 2 bases and J gave up 1 base, with 7 bases separating them. The CDR3 DNA reads TGCGCCAGCAGCTTTTCAACGTCCTACGAGCAGTACTTC. This sequence encodes CASSFSTSYEQYF.

The V call is TRBV6-6, the J call TRBJ1-2; 12 bases are a match to TRBD1. CDR1 MNHNY and CDR2 SVGAGI come from the germline V gene (reference sequence). Trimming at V came to 2 bases and at J to 7 bases, leaving 5 bases not matched to a gene. This CDR3 is built from 15 residues. The CDR3 nucleotides read TGTGCCAGCAGTTACCCGGGACAGGGGGCTTTTGGCTACACCTTC. This translates into CASSYPGQGAFGYTF.